This is a list of T cell receptor beta chains from one sample in a study of cytotoxic CD8 clonotypes in ibrutinib-treated CLL. The table came from immunoSEQ multiplex PCR; TCRdb's copy has only in-frame clones and leaves some out. The table records 200,000 to 250,000 clones, about four fifths of them present only once. This specimen was PBMCs, taken after 12 months of ibrutinib treatment. The source is a human donor with chronic lymphocytic leukemia. Each CDR3 is given with its conserved first and last residue. The order of the fields is V gene, D gene, J gene, clone size, CDR3 protein, CDR3 DNA. A D gene is named only where the DNA matches it firmly. The listing skips clone size in some rows; elsewhere it reads once, few, many or a size class.

V: TRBV19; D: NA; J: TRBJ1-2; size: NA; CDR3: CASSIGSSDGYTF; DNA: TGTGCCAGTAGTATAGGGTCGTCCGATGGCTACACCTTC
V: TRBV28; D: TRBD1; J: TRBJ2-7; size: NA; CDR3: CASSLRRGLSSYEQYF; DNA: TGTGCCAGCAGTTTAAGAAGGGGGCTTAGCTCCTACGAGCAGTACTTC
V: TRBV11-2; D: TRBD1; J: TRBJ1-2; size: NA; CDR3: CASSLGSGQGLYGYTF; DNA: TGTGCCAGCAGCTTAGGCTCCGGACAGGGGCTGTATGGCTACACCTTC
V: TRBV18; D: NA; J: TRBJ2-7; size: NA; CDR3: CASSPPMGVSYEQYF; DNA: TGTGCCAGCTCACCACCGATGGGGGTCTCCTACGAGCAGTACTTC
V: TRBV29-1; D: TRBD1; J: TRBJ1-1; size: once; CDR3: CSVLGTGQGLNTEAFF; DNA: TGCAGCGTTCTCGGCACGGGACAGGGACTGAACACTGAAGCTTTCTTT
V: TRBV6-5; D: NA; J: TRBJ1-2; size: NA; CDR3: CASSYSEAGGADGYTF; DNA: TGTGCCAGCAGTTACTCAGAGGCGGGGGGCGCCGATGGCTACACCTTC
V: TRBV11-2; D: NA; J: TRBJ2-3; size: NA; CDR3: CASSLRQGTDTQYF; DNA: TGTGCCAGCAGCTTAAGGCAGGGAACAGATACGCAGTATTTT
V: TRBV11-2; D: NA; J: TRBJ1-4; size: NA; CDR3: CASSLGQGGEKLFF; DNA: TGTGCCAGCAGCTTAGGGCAGGGTGGGGAAAAACTGTTTTTT
V: TRBV29-1; D: NA; J: TRBJ2-1; size: NA; CDR3: CSVESWNAAYNEQFF; DNA: TGCAGCGTTGAATCTTGGAATGCAGCCTACAATGAGCAGTTCTTC
V: TRBV14; D: NA; J: TRBJ2-7; size: NA; CDR3: CASQGLLDEQYF; DNA: TGTGCCAGTCAGGGTTTGTTGGACGAGCAGTACTTC
V: TRBV2; D: TRBD1; J: TRBJ2-7; size: NA; CDR3: CASSTPGQAPYEQYF; DNA: TGTGCCAGCAGTACACCGGGACAGGCCCCCTACGAGCAGTACTTC
V: TRBV11-2; D: TRBD2; J: TRBJ2-3; size: few; CDR3: CASSTPAGADTQYF; DNA: TGTGCCAGCAGCACCCCAGCGGGGGCAGATACGCAGTATTTT
V: TRBV15; D: NA; J: TRBJ2-3; size: NA; CDR3: CATSTPPGLDTQYF; DNA: TGTGCCACCAGCACTCCCCCCGGGCTAGATACGCAGTATTTT
V: TRBV6-5; D: NA; J: TRBJ1-5; size: few; CDR3: CASSTILRGPQHF; DNA: TGTGCCAGCAGCACAATCCTACGGGGGCCCCAGCATTTT
V: TRBV19; D: NA; J: TRBJ1-1; size: NA; CDR3: CASDNMNTEAFF; DNA: TGTGCCAGTGACAACATGAACACTGAAGCTTTCTTT
V: TRBV10-3; D: NA; J: TRBJ2-7; size: NA; CDR3: CAISGGGQQQQYF; DNA: TGTGCCATCAGTGGTGGCGGACAGCAACAGCAGTACTTC
V: TRBV5-6; D: NA; J: TRBJ2-3; size: NA; CDR3: CASSFVGTDTQYF; DNA: TGTGCCAGCAGCTTTGTGGGCACAGATACGCAGTATTTT
V: TRBV7-9; D: TRBD2; J: TRBJ2-2; size: NA; CDR3: CASSPPVAGGFGELFF; DNA: TGTGCCAGCAGCCCCCCGGTTGCGGGAGGTTTCGGGGAGCTGTTTTTT
V: TRBV7-7; D: NA; J: TRBJ2-2; size: NA; CDR3: CASSFSNTGELFF; DNA: TGTGCTAGCAGTTTCAGTAACACCGGGGAGCTGTTTTTT
V: TRBV28; D: TRBD1; J: TRBJ1-2; size: many; CDR3: CASSQQQGRSGYTF; DNA: TGTGCCAGCAGTCAACAACAGGGGAGGTCGGGCTACACCTTC
V: TRBV4-2; D: TRBD2; J: TRBJ2-1; size: NA; CDR3: CASSQDGLARWRVNEQFF; DNA: TGTGCCAGCAGCCAAGATGGACTAGCGCGTTGGAGGGTGAATGAGCAGTTCTTC
V: TRBV6-1; D: TRBD1; J: TRBJ1-4; size: NA; CDR3: CAIGEGAYEKLFF; DNA: TGTGCCATAGGGGAGGGGGCTTATGAAAAACTGTTTTTT
V: TRBV27; D: NA; J: TRBJ2-3; size: NA; CDR3: CASSLSRGDDTQYF; DNA: TGTGCCAGCAGTTTATCGAGGGGGGACGATACGCAGTATTTT
V: TRBV20-1; D: NA; J: TRBJ2-1; size: NA; CDR3: CSASYNEQFF; DNA: TGCAGTGCGAGTTACAATGAGCAGTTCTTC
V: TRBV6-5; D: NA; J: TRBJ1-2; size: NA; CDR3: CASSYSFPNPNYGYTF; DNA: TGTGCCAGCAGTTACTCGTTTCCAAATCCTAACTATGGCTACACCTTC
V: TRBV15; D: TRBD1; J: TRBJ1-1; size: NA; CDR3: CATSRDFAGTGAFF; DNA: TGTGCCACCAGCAGAGATTTTGCCGGGACAGGGGCTTTCTTT
V: TRBV6-5; D: TRBD1; J: TRBJ2-7; size: NA; CDR3: CASSYGTGNDEQYF; DNA: TGTGCCAGCAGTTACGGGACAGGGAACGACGAGCAGTACTTC
V: TRBV5-6; D: NA; J: TRBJ2-5; size: NA; CDR3: CASSYSGTPVGETQYF; DNA: TGTGCCAGCAGCTACTCCGGGACACCCGTGGGAGAGACCCAGTACTTC
V: TRBV18; D: NA; J: TRBJ1-2; size: NA; CDR3: CASSPRVGGDAGYTF; DNA: TGTGCCAGCTCACCACGGGTCGGGGGGGACGCTGGCTACACCTTC